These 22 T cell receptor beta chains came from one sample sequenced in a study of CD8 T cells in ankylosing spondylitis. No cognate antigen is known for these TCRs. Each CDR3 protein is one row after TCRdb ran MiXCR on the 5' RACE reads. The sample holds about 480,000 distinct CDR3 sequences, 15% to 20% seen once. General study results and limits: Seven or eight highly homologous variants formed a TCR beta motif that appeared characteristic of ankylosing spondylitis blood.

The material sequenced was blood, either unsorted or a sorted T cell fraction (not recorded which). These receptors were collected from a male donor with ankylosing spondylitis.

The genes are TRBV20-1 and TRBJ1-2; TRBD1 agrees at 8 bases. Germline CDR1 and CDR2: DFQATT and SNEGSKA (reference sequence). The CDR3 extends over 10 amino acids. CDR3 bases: TGCACGCCAGGGGGCAGTGGCTACACCTTC. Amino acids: CTPGGSGYTF.

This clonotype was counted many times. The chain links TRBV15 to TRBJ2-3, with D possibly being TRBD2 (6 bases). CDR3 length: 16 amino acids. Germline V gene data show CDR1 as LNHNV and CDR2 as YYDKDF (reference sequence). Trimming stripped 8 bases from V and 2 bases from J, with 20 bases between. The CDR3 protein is CATHGSGGGTTDTQYF. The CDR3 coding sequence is TGTGCCACCCACGGGTCTGGGGGAGGAACCACAGATACGCAGTATTTT.

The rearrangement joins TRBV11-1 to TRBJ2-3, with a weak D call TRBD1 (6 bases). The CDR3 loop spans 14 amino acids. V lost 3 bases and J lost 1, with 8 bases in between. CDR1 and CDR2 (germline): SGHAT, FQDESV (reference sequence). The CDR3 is CASSFWTGTDTQYF. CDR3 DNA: TGTGCCAGCAGCTTTTGGACAGGCACAGATACGCAGTATTTT.

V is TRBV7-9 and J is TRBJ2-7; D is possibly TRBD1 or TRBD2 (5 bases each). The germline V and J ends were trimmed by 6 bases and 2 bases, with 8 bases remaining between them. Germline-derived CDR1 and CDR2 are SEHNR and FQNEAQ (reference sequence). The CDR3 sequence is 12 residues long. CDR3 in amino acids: CASSRDAYEQYF. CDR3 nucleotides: TGTGCCAGCAGTAGGGACGCCTACGAGCAGTACTTC.

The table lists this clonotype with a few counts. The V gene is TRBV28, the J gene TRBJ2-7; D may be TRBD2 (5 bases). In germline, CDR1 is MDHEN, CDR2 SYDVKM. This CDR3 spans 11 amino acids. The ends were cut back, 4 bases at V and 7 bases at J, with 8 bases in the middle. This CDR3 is CASSWTGEQYF. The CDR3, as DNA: TGTGCCAGCAGTTGGACTGGAGAGCAGTACTTC.

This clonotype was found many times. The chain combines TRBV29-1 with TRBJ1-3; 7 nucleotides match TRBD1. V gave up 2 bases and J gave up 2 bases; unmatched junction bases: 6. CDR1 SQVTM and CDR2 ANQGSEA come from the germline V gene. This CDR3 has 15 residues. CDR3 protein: CSVEKGATTGNTIYF. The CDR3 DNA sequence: TGCAGCGTTGAAAAGGGGGCAACCACTGGAAACACCATATATTTT.

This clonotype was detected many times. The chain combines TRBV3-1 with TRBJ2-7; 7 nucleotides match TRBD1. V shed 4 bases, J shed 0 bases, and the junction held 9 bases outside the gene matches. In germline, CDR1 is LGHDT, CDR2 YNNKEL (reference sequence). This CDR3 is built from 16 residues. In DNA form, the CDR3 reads TGTGCCAGCAGCCGAGGTGCAGGGGGTGGCTCCTACGAGCAGTACTTC. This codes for CASSRGAGGGSYEQYF.

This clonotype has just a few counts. In DNA form, the CDR3 reads TGCGCCAGCAGCGAACTCCGGGACGGTAACACAGATACGCAGTATTTT. Its translation is CASSELRDGNTDTQYF. The chain carries TRBV5-1 and TRBJ2-3; possibly TRBD1 or TRBD2 for D (5 bases each). This CDR3 spans 16 amino acids. With 4 bases removed from V and 2 bases from J, the gap between germline ends came to 17 bases. Germline CDR1 SGHRS, CDR2 YFSETQ. The whole variable domain, filled in from reference TRBV5-1 and TRBJ2-3, reads KAGVTQTPRYLIKTRGQQVTLSCSPISGHRSVSWYQQTPGQGLQFLFEYFSETQRNKGNFPGRFSGRQFSNSRSEMNVSTLELGDSALYLCASSELRDGNTDTQYFGPGTRLTVL.

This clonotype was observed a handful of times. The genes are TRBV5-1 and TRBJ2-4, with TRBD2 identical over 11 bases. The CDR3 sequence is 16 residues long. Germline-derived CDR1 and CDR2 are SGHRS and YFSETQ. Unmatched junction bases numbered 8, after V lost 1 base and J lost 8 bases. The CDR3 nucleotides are TGCGCCAGCAGCTTGCCTAGCGGGGGGCCCGAGGACATTCAGTACTTC. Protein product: CASSLPSGGPEDIQYF.

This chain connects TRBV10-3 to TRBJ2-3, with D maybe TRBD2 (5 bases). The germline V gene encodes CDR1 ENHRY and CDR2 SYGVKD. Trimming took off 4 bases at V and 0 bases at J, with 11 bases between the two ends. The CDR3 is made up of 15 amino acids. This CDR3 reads CAISADSGSTDTQYF. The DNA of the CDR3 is TGTGCCATCAGTGCGGACTCCGGGAGCACAGATACGCAGTATTTT.

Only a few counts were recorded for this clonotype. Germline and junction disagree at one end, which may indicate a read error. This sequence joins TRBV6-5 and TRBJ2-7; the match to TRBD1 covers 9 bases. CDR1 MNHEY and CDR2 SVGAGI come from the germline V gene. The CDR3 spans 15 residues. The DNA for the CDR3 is TGTGCCAGCAGTGACTCTGGGACAGGGTCCATCGAGCAGTACTTC. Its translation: CASSDSGTGSIEQYF.

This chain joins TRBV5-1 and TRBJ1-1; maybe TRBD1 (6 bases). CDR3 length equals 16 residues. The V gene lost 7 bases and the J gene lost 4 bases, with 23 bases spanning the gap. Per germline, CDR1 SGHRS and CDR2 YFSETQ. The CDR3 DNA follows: TGCGCCAGCCGAATTATGCCCCCCGGGACAAGCACTGAAGCTTTCTTT. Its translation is CASRIMPPGTSTEAFF.

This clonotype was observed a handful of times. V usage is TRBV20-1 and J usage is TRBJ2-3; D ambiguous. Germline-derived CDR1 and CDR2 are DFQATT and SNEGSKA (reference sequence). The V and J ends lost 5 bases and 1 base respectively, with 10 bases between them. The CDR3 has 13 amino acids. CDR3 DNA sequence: TGCAGTGCTTCCCCCCCCCGCACAGATACGCAGTATTTT. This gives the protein CSASPPRTDTQYF.

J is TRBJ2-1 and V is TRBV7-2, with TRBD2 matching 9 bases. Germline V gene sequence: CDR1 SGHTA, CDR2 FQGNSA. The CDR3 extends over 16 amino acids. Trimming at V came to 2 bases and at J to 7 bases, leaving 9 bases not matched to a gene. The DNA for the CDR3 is TGTGCCAGCAGCTTAAGGGGTAGCGGGGGTTTAAATGAGCAGTTCTTC. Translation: CASSLRGSGGLNEQFF.

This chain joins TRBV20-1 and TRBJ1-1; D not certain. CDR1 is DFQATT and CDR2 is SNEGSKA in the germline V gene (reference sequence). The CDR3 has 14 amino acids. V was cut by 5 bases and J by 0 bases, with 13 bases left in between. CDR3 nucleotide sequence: TGCAGTGCTCCCCGGACCGACATGAACACTGAAGCTTTCTTT. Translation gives CSAPRTDMNTEAFF.

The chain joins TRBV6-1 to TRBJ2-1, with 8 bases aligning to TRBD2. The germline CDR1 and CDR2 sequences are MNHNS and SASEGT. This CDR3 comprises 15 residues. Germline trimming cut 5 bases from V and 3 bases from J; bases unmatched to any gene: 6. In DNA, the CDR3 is TGTGCCAGCAGTCGGACTAGCCTAAACTACAATGAGCAGTTCTTC. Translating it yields CASSRTSLNYNEQFF.

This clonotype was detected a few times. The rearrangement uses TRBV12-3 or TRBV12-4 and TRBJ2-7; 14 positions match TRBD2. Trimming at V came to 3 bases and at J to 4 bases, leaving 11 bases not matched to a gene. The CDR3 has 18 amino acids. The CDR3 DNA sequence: TGTGCCAGCAGTTTGGGGACTAGCGGGAGATTGGGTGCGTACGAGCAGTACTTC. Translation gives CASSLGTSGRLGAYEQYF.

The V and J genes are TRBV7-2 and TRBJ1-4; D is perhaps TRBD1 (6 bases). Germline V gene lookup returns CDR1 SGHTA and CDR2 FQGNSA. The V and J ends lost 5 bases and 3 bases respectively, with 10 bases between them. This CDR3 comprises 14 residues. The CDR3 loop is CASSRTASNEKLFF. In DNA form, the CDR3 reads TGTGCCAGCAGCCGGACAGCTTCTAATGAAAAACTGTTTTTT.

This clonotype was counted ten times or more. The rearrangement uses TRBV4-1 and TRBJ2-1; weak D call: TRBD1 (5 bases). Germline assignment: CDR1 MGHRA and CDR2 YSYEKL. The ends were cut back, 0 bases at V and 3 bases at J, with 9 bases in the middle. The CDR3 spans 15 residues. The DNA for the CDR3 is TGCGCCAGCAGCCAAGAAAGGGGTGTCTACAATGAGCAGTTCTTC. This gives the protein CASSQERGVYNEQFF.

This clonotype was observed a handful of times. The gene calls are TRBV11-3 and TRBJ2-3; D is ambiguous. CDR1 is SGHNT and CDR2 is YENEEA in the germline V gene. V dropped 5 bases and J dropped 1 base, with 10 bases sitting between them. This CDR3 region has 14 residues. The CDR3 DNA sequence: TGTGCCAGCAGCATGCGATCGGGCACAGATACGCAGTATTTT. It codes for CASSMRSGTDTQYF.

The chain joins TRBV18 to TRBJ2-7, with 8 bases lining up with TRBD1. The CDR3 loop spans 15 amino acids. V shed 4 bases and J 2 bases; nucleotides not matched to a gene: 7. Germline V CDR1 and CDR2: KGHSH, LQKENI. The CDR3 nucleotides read TGTGCCAGCTCACTATCGGGACAGGAACCCTACGAGCAGTACTTC. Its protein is CASSLSGQEPYEQYF. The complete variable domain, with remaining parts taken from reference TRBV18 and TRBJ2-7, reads NAGVMQNPRHLVRRRGQEARLRCSPMKGHSHVYWYRQLPEEGLKFMVYLQKENIIDESGMPKERFSAEFPKEGPSILRIQQVVRGDSAAYFCASSLSGQEPYEQYFGPGTRLTVT.

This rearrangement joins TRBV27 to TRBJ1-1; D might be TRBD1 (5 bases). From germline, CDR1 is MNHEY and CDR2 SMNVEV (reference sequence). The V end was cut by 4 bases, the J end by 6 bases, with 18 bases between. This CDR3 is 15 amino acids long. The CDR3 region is CASSSPPLGGAEAFF. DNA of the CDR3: TGTGCCAGCAGTTCACCCCCCTTGGGGGGTGCTGAAGCTTTCTTT.